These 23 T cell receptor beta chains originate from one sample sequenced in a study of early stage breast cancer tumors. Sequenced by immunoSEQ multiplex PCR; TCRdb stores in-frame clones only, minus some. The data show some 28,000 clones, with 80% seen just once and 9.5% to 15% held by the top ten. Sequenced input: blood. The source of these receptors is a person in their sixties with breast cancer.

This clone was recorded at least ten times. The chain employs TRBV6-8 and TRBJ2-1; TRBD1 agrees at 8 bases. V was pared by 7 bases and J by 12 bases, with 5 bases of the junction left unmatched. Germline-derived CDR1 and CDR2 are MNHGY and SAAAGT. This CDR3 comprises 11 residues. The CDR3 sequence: CASTQGAWQFF. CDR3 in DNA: TGTGCCAGCACCCAGGGGGCGTGGCAGTTCTTC.

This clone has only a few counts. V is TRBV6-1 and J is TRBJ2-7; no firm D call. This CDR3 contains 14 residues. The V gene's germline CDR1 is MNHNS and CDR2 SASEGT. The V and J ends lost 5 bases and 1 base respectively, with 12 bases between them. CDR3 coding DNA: TGTGCCAGCAGTATCGTTCAGTTATCCTACGAGCAGTACTTC. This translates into CASSIVQLSYEQYF.

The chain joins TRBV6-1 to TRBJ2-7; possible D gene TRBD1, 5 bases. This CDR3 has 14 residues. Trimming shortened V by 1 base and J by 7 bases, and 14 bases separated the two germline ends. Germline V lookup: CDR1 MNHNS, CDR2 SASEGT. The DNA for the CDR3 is TGTGCCAGCAGTGAAGGCAGGGTAGCTAGGGAGCAGTACTTC. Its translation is CASSEGRVAREQYF.

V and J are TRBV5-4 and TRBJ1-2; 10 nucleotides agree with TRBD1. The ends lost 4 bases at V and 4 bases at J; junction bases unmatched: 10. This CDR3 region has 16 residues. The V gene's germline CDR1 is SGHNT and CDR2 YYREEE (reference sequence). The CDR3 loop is CASSPYLWDRGYGYTF. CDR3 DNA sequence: TGTGCCAGCAGCCCTTACCTCTGGGACAGGGGCTATGGCTACACCTTC.

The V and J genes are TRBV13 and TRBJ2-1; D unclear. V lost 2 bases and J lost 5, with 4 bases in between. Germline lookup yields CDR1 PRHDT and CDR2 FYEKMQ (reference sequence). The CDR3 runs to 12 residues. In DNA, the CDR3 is TGTGCCAGCAGCTTACCGGACAATGAGCAGTTCTTC. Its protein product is CASSLPDNEQFF. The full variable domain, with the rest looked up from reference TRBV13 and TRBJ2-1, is AAGVIQSPRHLIKEKRETATLKCYPIPRHDTVYWYQQGPGQDPQFLISFYEKMQSDKGSIPDRFSAQQFSDYHSELNMSSLELGDSALYFCASSLPDNEQFFGPGTRLTVL.

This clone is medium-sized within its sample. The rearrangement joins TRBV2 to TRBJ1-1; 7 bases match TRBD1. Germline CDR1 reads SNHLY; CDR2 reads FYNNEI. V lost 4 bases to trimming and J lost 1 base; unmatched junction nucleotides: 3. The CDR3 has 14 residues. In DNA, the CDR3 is TGTGCCAGCAGTGCACAGGGGTGGAACACTGAAGCTTTCTTT. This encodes CASSAQGWNTEAFF. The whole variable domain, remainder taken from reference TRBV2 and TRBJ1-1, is EPEVTQTPSHQVTQMGQEVILRCVPISNHLYFYWYRQILGQKVEFLVSFYNNEISEKSEIFDDQFSVERPDGSNFTLKIRSTKLEDSAMYFCASSAQGWNTEAFFGQGTRLTVV.

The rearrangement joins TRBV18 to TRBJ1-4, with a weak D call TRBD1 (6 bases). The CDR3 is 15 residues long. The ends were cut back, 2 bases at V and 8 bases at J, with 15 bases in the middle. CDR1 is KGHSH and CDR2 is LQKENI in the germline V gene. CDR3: CASSPNGGGGEKLFF. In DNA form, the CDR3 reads TGTGCCAGCTCACCAAATGGGGGCGGCGGGGAAAAACTGTTTTTT.

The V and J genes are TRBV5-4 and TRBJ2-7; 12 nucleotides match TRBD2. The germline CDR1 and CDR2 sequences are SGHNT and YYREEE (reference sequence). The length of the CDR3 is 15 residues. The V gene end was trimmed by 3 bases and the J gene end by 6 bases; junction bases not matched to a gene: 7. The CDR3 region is CASSSRTSGIGEQYF. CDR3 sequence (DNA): TGTGCCAGCAGCTCCAGGACTAGCGGGATAGGCGAGCAGTACTTC.

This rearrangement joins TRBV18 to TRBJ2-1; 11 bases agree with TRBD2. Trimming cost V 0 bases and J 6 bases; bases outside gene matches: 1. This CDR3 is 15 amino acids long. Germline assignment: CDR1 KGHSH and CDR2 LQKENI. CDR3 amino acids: CASSPPGLAANEQFF. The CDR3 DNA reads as TGTGCCAGCTCACCACCGGGACTAGCGGCCAATGAGCAGTTCTTC. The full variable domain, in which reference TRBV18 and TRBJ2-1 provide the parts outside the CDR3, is NAGVMQNPRHLVRRRGQEARLRCSPMKGHSHVYWYRQLPEEGLKFMVYLQKENIIDESGMPKERFSAEFPKEGPSILRIQQVVRGDSAAYFCASSPPGLAANEQFFGPGTRLTVL.

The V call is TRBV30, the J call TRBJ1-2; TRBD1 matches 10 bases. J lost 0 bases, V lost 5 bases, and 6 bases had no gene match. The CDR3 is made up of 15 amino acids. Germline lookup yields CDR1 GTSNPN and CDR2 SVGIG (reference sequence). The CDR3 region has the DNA TGTGCCTGGGGGACAGGGGCTGCGCCTAACTATGGCTACACCTTC. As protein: CAWGTGAAPNYGYTF.

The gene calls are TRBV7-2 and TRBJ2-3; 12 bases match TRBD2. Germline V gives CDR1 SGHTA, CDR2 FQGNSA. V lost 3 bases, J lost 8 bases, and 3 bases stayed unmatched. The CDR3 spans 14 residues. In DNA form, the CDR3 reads TGTGCCAGCAGCTTCAGGACTAGCGGGATTACGCAGTATTTT. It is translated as CASSFRTSGITQYF.

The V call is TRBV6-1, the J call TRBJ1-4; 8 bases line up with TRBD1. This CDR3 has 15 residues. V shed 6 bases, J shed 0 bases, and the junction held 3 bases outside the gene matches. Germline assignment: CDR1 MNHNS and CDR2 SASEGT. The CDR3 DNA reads TGTGCCAGCAGGGGGGACAGGCCAACTAATGAAAAACTGTTTTTT. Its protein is CASRGDRPTNEKLFF.

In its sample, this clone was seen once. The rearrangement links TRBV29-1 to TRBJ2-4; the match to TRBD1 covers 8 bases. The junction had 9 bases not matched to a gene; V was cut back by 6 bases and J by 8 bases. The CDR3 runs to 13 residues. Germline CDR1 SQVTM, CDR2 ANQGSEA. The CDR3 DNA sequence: TGCAGCGTCCTCCCGACAGGGGAGGACATTCAGTACTTC. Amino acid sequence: CSVLPTGEDIQYF.

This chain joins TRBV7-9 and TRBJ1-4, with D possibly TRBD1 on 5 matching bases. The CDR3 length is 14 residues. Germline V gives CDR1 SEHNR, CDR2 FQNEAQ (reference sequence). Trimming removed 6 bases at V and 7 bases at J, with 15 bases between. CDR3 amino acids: CASREGTFGEKLFF. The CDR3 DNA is TGTGCCAGCAGGGAGGGGACGTTCGGTGAAAAACTGTTTTTT. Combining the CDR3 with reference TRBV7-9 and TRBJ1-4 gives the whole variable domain DTGVSQNPRHKITKRGQNVTFRCDPISEHNRLYWYRQTLGQGPEFLTYFQNEAQLEKSRLLSDRFSAERPKGSFSTLEIQRTEQGDSAMYLCASREGTFGEKLFFGSGTQLSVL.

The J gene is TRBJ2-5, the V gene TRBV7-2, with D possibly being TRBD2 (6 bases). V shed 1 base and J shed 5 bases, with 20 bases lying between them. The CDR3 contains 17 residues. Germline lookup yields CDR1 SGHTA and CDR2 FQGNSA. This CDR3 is CASSLGLWVWGEETQYF. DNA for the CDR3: TGTGCCAGCAGCTTAGGCCTGTGGGTGTGGGGGGAGGAGACCCAGTACTTC.

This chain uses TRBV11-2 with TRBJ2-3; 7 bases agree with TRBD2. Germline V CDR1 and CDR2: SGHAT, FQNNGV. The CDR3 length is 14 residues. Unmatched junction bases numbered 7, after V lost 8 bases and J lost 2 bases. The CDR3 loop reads CASGKGGFTDTQYF. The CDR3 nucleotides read TGTGCCAGCGGGAAGGGAGGGTTCACAGATACGCAGTATTTT.

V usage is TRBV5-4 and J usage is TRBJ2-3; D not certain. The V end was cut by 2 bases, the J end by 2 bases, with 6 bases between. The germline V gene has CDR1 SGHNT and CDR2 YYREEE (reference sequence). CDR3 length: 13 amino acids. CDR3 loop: CASSFPHTDTQYF. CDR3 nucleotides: TGTGCCAGCAGCTTTCCCCACACAGATACGCAGTATTTT.

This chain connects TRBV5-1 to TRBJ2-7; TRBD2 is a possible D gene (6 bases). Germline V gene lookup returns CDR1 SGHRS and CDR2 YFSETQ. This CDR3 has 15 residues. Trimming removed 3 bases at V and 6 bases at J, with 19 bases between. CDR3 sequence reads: CASSSLSGPAVEQYF. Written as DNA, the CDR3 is TGCGCCAGCAGCTCCTTAAGCGGGCCGGCTGTCGAGCAGTACTTC.

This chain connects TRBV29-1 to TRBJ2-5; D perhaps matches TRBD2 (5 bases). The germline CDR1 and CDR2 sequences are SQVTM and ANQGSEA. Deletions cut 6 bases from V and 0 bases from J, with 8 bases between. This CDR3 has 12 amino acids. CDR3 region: CSVRLNQETQYF. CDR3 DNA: TGCAGCGTCCGACTAAACCAAGAGACCCAGTACTTC.

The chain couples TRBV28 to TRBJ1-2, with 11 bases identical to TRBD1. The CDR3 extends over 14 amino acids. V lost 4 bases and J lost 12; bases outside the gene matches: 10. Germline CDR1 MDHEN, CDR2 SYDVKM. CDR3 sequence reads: CASSSPGTGGQNTF. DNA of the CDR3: TGTGCCAGCAGTTCCCCTGGGACAGGGGGTCAAAACACCTTC.

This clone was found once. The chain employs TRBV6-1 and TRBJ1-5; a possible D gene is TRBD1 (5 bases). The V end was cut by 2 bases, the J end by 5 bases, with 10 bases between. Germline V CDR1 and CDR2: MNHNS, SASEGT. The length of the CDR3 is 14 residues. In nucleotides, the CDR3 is TGTGCCAGCAGTGAATTGGGCAGGGATCAGCCCCAGCATTTT. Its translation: CASSELGRDQPQHF.

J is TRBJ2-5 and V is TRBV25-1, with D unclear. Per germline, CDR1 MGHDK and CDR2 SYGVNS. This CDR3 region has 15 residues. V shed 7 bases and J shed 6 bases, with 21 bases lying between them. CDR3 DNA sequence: TGTGCCAGCACCCTCGGCGCGCCGGAGCACCAGACCCAGTACTTC. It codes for CASTLGAPEHQTQYF.

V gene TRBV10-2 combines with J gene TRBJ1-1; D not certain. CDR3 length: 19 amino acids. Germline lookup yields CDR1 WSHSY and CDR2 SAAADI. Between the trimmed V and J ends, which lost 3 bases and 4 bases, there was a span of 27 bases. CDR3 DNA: TGCGCCAGCAGTGAAGAACGGAGGCCACTCGGACGGCGGATCACTGAAGCTTTCTTT. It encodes CASSEERRPLGRRITEAFF.